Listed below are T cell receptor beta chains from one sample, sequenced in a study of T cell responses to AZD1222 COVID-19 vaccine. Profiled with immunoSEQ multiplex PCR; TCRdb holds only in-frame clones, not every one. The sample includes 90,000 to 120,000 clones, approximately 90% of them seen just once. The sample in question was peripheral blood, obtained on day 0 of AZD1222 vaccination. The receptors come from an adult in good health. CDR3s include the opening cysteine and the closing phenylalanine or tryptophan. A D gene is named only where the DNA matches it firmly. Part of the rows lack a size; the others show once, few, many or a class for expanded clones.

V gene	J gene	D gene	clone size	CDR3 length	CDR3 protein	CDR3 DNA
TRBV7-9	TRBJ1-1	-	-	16	CASSLGPMYRDTEAFF	TGTGCCAGCAGCTTAGGGCCGATGTACCGGGACACTGAAGCTTTCTTT
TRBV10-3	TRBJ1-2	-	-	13	CAISDDRLYGYTF	TGTGCCATCAGTGATGACAGGCTATATGGCTACACCTTC
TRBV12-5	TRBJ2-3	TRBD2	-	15	CASGLVVGGTDTQYF	TGTGCTAGTGGTTTGGTAGTGGGGGGGACAGATACGCAGTATTTT
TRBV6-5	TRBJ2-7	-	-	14	CASSYYGVLYEQYF	TGTGCCAGCAGTTACTATGGCGTCCTCTACGAGCAGTACTTC
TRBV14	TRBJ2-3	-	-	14	CASSQDGGADTQYF	TGTGCCAGCAGCCAAGACGGGGGCGCAGATACGCAGTATTTT
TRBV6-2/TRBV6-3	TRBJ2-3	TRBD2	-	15	CASSTSGGATDTQYF	TGTGCCAGCAGTACTAGCGGGGGGGCCACAGATACGCAGTATTTT
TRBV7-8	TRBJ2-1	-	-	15	CASRPPRVGSNEQFF	TGTGCCAGCAGGCCACCCAGGGTAGGATCCAATGAGCAGTTCTTC
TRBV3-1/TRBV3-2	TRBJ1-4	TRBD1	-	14	CASSRQGGDEKLFF	TGTGCCAGCAGCCGACAGGGAGGAGATGAAAAACTGTTTTTT
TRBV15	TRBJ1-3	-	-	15	CATSRDQGSGNTIYF	TGTGCCACCAGCAGAGATCAGGGATCAGGAAACACCATATATTTT
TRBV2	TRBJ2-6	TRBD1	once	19	CARDRTEGTGRSGANVLTF	TGTGCCAGGGACCGGACGGAGGGGACAGGGCGCTCTGGGGCCAACGTCCTGACTTTC
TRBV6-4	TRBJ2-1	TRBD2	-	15	CASSVLAGGLYEQFF	TGTGCCAGCAGCGTACTAGCGGGGGGGCTCTATGAGCAGTTCTTC
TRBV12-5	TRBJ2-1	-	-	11	CASGPPFEQFF	TGTGCTAGTGGCCCTCCCTTCGAGCAGTTCTTC
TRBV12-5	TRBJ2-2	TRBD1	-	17	CASCFTTGTGNTGELFF	TGTGCTAGTTGTTTCACTACAGGGACAGGGAACACCGGGGAGCTGTTTTTT
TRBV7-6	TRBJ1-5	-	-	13	CASSLGQNQPQHF	TGTGCCAGCAGCTTAGGTCAAAATCAGCCCCAGCATTTT
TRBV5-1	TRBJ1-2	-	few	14	CATRGSNLNYGYTF	TGCGCCACCCGGGGTTCAAACCTTAACTATGGCTACACCTTC
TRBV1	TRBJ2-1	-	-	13	CTKPGLVYNEQFF	TGCACCAAACCGGGACTAGTCTACAATGAGCAGTTCTTC
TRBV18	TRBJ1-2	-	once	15	CASSPWSGEYYGYTF	TGTGCCAGCTCACCATGGTCAGGGGAGTACTATGGCTACACCTTC
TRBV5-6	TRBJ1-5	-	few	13	CASSSRAAEPQHF	TGTGCCAGCAGCTCCAGGGCGGCGGAGCCCCAGCATTTT
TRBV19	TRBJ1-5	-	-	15	CASSIVGALGQPQHF	TGTGCCAGTAGTATAGTGGGGGCCCTCGGGCAGCCCCAGCATTTT
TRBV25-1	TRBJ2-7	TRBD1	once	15	CASSESGTGFYEQYF	TGTGCCAGCAGTGAATCCGGGACAGGATTTTACGAGCAGTACTTC
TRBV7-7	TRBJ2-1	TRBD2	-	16	CASSLVAGGPLNEQFF	TGTGCTAGCAGCTTAGTGGCGGGGGGGCCTTTGAATGAGCAGTTCTTC
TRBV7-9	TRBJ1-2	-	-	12	CASTLDNYGYTF	TGTGCCAGCACCCTGGACAATTATGGCTACACCTTC